The source of this T cell receptor beta chain is a study of response to subunit inactivated influenza vaccine. Germline assignment: CDR1 SEHNR and CDR2 FQNEAQ (reference sequence). There are 16 residues in the CDR3. V lost 1 base to trimming and J lost 0 bases, with 13 bases between them. TCRdb called the RT-PCR reads again in MiXCR, with one record for every CDR3 protein. This sample carries about 170,000 distinct CDR3 sequences, about 12% of them seen once, and the ten largest clones take about 29%. In addition, the sample was reused for a study of T cells expressing NK-cell markers. This second report adds: Researchers built TCR beta cDNA using 5'RACE template switching with UMIs. It was sorted CD3+CD56-NKG2C+, CD3+CD56+NKG2C- and CD3+CD56+NKG2C+ T cells that provided the TCR beta repertoires. T cells sorted in several experiments were restricted to alpha-beta TCR T cells by an anti-gamma-delta TCR antibody. NKG2C+ dominant clonotypes from 6 or 7 donors made up roughly 1.0-7.0% of CD8+ T cells. There were four donors in whom these clonotypes also led the CD3+CD56-NKG2C+ fraction.

The chain carries TRBV7-9 and TRBJ2-7; possible D gene TRBD1, 7 bases. The sequencing used CD8+ T cells sorted from PBMCs, collected 11 to 12 days after vaccination. The receptor was derived from a man aged 45 to 65 who received an inactivated influenza vaccine. CDR3 nucleotide sequence: TGTGCCAGCAGCTTAGATAGGCAGGGGGGCTCCTACGAGCAGTACTTC. It yields the protein CASSLDRQGGSYEQYF.